Below, one TCR beta chain is given with its context. In the authors' workflow: The assay estimated nucleated cells by amplifying reference gene primers. Assay: immunoSEQ multiplex PCR; the TCRdb copy retains only in-frame clones and omits some. V and J calls and clone size are copied from that table; D and trimming were computed from the DNA. The table has about 200,000 clones, 85% to 90% seen once. This CDR3 spans 14 amino acids. Germline V gene data show CDR1 as MDHEN and CDR2 as SYDVKM. Trimming stripped 3 bases from V and 4 bases from J, with 12 bases between. This sample was taken from a study of blood T cell repertoires in COVID-19. Background on the study: Sites in the United States, Italy and Spain provided acute and convalescent COVID-19 samples. T cells, B-cell-depleted T cells, or PBMCs supplied cDNA or gDNA.

V gene TRBV28 combines with J gene TRBJ1-1, with D possibly being TRBD1 (5 bases). The origin of this receptor is a human donor in a cohort sampled during active COVID-19. The sample comprised peripheral blood. The CDR3: CASSLGGTSTEAFF. CDR3 nucleotide sequence: TGTGCCAGCAGTTTGGGAGGGACCTCCACTGAAGCTTTCTTT. The variable domain in full, completed from reference TRBV28 and TRBJ1-1, reads DVKVTQSSRYLVKRTGEKVFLECVQDMDHENMFWYRQDPGLGLRLIYFSYDVKMKEKGDIPEGYSVSREKKERFSLILESASTNQTSMYLCASSLGGTSTEAFFGQGTRLTVV.